These 7 T cell receptor beta chains were sequenced from one sample in a study of blood T cell repertoires in COVID-19. Some clones are missing from TCRdb's copy, which holds only in-frame ones; the method was immunoSEQ multiplex PCR. Among under 300,000 clones listed, nearly 85% were seen once. Material for sequencing was peripheral blood. All receptors derive from a human donor in a cohort sampled during active COVID-19.

CDR3 bases: TGTGCCAGCAGCCCCCCGGCAGATACGCAGTATTTT. Amino acid sequence: CASSPPADTQYF. J is TRBJ2-3 and V is TRBV7-9; D ambiguous. The CDR3 loop spans 12 amino acids. With 5 bases removed from V and 4 bases from J, the gap between germline ends came to 7 bases. Germline CDR1 SEHNR, CDR2 FQNEAQ (reference sequence).

The V call is TRBV30, the J call TRBJ2-7; TRBD1 matches at 9 bases. This CDR3 contains 15 residues. CDR1 is GTSNPN, CDR2 SVGIG, per germline (reference sequence). With 2 bases clipped from V and 5 bases from J, the junction kept 10 bases outside the gene matches. The DNA of the CDR3 is TGTGCCTGGAGTTACACAGGGGGCGCGGTTCACGAGCAGTACTTC. It codes for CAWSYTGGAVHEQYF.

The chain is built from TRBV6-5 and TRBJ2-7; D may be TRBD2 (6 bases). The CDR3 is 15 residues long. V gave up 7 bases and J gave up 3 bases, with 19 bases separating them. Germline V gives CDR1 MNHEY, CDR2 SVGAGI. DNA of the CDR3: TGTGCCAGCACTAGTACGGAGGAGGGGATCTACGAGCAGTACTTC. Protein sequence: CASTSTEEGIYEQYF.

The chain uses TRBV6-5 and TRBJ2-7; D possibly corresponds to TRBD1 (6 bases). The V end lost 0 bases, the J end lost 5 bases, and 11 bases lay between the germline ends. The CDR3 length is 14 residues. Germline loops: CDR1 MNHEY, CDR2 SVGAGI. The CDR3 region is CASSYSYRVNEQYF. CDR3 sequence (DNA): TGTGCCAGCAGTTACTCGTACAGGGTAAACGAGCAGTACTTC.

The gene calls are TRBV5-1 and TRBJ2-3, with 8 bases lining up with TRBD2. V was pared by 2 bases and J by 2 bases, with 4 bases of the junction left unmatched. The CDR3 is 15 residues long. CDR1 and CDR2 from the germline V gene are SGHRS and YFSETQ. The CDR3 is CASSFSGAPTDTQYF. The CDR3 DNA is TGCGCCAGCAGCTTTAGCGGGGCCCCCACAGATACGCAGTATTTT.

The V and J genes are TRBV7-9 and TRBJ2-1, with 7 positions matching TRBD2. The CDR3 contains 17 residues. The germline CDR1 and CDR2 sequences are SEHNR and FQNEAQ (reference sequence). V trimming: 5 bases; J trimming: 0 bases; junction bases outside the gene matches: 10. The CDR3 region is CASSAVLAPSSYNEQFF. CDR3 sequence (DNA): TGTGCCAGCAGCGCCGTACTAGCGCCTAGCTCCTACAATGAGCAGTTCTTC. Using reference TRBV7-9 and TRBJ2-1 for the parts outside the CDR3, the full variable domain is DTGVSQNPRHKITKRGQNVTFRCDPISEHNRLYWYRQTLGQGPEFLTYFQNEAQLEKSRLLSDRFSAERPKGSFSTLEIQRTEQGDSAMYLCASSAVLAPSSYNEQFFGPGTRLTVL.

This chain connects TRBV28 to TRBJ2-5; D gene ambiguous. Trimming pared 5 bases from V and 2 bases from J, leaving 12 bases between. From germline, CDR1 is MDHEN and CDR2 SYDVKM. The CDR3 extends over 14 amino acids. The CDR3 sequence: CASSPTQRQETQYF. The CDR3 DNA follows: TGTGCCAGCAGTCCGACACAAAGACAAGAGACCCAGTACTTC.